This T cell receptor beta chain emerged from a study of CD8+ T cells in alopecia areata. Study-level information: Scoring treated patients' severity relied on the percentage of scalp area affected.

Germline CDR1 and CDR2: SGHRS and YFSETQ. Trimming cost V 0 bases and J 4 bases; bases outside gene matches: 1. The CDR3 extends over 15 amino acids. Extracted RNA was reverse transcribed, and the resulting cDNA served as sequencing template. The method was immunoSEQ multiplex PCR; TCRdb's version includes in-frame clones alone and lacks a portion of them. Here the sample spans roughly 230,000 clones, 43% being singletons. Treatment reported: oral pan-JAK inhibitor, 5-10 mg twice daily. Peripheral blood, together with lesional scalp punch biopsies, was collected from alopecia areata patients. The specimen was CD4+ T cells sorted from blood, collected around week 36, from a patient treated with tofacitinib. The source is a human donor with alopecia areata. This chain connects TRBV5-1 to TRBJ2-5; 12 bases fit TRBD2. CDR3 coding DNA: TGCGCCAGCAGCTTGGTACTAGCGGGAGGAGAGACCCAGTACTTC. Protein product: CASSLVLAGGETQYF.